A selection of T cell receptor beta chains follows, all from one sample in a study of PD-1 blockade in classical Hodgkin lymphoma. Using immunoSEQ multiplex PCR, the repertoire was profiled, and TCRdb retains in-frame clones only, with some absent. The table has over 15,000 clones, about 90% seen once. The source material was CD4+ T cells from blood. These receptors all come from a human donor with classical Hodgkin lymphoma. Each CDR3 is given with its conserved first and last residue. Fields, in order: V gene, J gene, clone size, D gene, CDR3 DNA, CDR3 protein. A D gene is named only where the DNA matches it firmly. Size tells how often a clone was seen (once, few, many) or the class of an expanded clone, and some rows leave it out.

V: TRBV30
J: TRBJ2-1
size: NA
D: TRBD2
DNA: TGTGCCTGGGGGGGACTAGCGGAGCCCCGAGGGGGTAATGAGCAGTTCTTC
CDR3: CAWGGLAEPRGGNEQFF

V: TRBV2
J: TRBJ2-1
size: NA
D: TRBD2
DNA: TGTGCCAGCAGTTCCCAGGGACTAGCGGGTAATGAGCAGTTCTTC
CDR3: CASSSQGLAGNEQFF

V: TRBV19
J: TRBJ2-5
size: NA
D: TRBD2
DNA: TGTGCCAGTAGTCCGAGCGGGACGCGGGAGACCCAGTACTTC
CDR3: CASSPSGTRETQYF

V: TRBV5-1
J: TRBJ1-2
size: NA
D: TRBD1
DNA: TGCGCCAGCAGCTTGGCCGGGCCAGGGGGAGGCTACACCTTC
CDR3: CASSLAGPGGGYTF

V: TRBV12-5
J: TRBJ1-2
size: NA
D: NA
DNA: TGTGCTAGTGGCCCCAAGGGTGGGGGCCATGGCTACACCTTC
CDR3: CASGPKGGGHGYTF

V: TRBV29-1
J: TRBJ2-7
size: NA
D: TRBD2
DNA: TGCAGCGTTGTATTCCTAGCGGGAGGTCGGGAGCAGTACTTC
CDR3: CSVVFLAGGREQYF

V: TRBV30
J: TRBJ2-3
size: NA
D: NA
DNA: TGTGCCTGGAGTGTTCTAGTGGGCACAGATACGCAGTATTTT
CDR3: CAWSVLVGTDTQYF

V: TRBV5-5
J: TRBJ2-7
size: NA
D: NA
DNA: TGTGCCAGCAGCTTGGAGGGACCTTCCGCGTACGGCGAGCAGTACTTC
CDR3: CASSLEGPSAYGEQYF

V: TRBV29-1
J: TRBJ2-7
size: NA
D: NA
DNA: TGCAGCGCTGGACGAAATAGCTACGAGCAGTACTTC
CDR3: CSAGRNSYEQYF

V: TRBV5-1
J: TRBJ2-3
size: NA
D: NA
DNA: TGCGCCAGCAGCGGTACCACAGATACGCAGTATTTT
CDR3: CASSGTTDTQYF

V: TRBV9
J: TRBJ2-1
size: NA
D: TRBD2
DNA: TGTGCCAGCAGCGTGACTAGCGGACCCTACAATGAGCAGTTCTTC
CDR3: CASSVTSGPYNEQFF

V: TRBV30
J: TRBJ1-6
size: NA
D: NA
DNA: TGTGCCTGGAGTTCATATGGGGGTTCACCCCTCCACTTT
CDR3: CAWSSYGGSPLHF

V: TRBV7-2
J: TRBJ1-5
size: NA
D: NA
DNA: TGTGCCAGCAGCACCCCGGGAGACAATCAGCCCCAGCATTTT
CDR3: CASSTPGDNQPQHF

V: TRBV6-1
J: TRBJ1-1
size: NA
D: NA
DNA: TGTGCCAGCACAAGGACCGCCAAGGAAGCTTTCTTT
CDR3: CASTRTAKEAFF

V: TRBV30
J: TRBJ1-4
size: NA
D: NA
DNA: TGTGCCTGGAAGACAGCTTCGGAAGAAAAACTGTTTTTT
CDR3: CAWKTASEEKLFF

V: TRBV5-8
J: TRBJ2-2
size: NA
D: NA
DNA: TGTGCCAGCGGCTTCTTGACAAAAAACACCGGGGAGCTGTTTTTT
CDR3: CASGFLTKNTGELFF

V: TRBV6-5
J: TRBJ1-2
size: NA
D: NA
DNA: TGTGCCAGCAGTTACTCGGGTGGGCTGGGCTACACCTTC
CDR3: CASSYSGGLGYTF

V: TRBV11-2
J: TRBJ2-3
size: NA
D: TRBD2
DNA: TGTGCCAGCAGCCTCGGGACTAGCGGGAGTGCAGATACGCAGTATTTT
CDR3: CASSLGTSGSADTQYF

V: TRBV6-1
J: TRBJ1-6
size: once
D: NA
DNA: TGTGCCAGCAGTACCGGGACATCGGATAATTCACCCCTCCACTTT
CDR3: CASSTGTSDNSPLHF

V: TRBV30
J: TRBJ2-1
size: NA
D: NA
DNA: TGTGCCTGGAGTCATGACAATGAGCAGTTCTTC
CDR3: CAWSHDNEQFF

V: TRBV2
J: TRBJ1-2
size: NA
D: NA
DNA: TGTGCCACATCCCCCGATAGGGGCGCAATCTATGGCTACACCTTC
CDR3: CATSPDRGAIYGYTF

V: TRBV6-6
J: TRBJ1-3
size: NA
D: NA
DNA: TGTGCCAGCAGGTCGCTCTCTGGAAACACCATATATTTT
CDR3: CASRSLSGNTIYF

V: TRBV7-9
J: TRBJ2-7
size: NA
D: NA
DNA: TGTGCCAGCAGCTCGGGACTCCGGGACGAGCAGTACTTC
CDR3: CASSSGLRDEQYF

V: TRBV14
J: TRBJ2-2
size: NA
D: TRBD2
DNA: TGTGCCAGCAGCCAGCCCGAACTAGCGGGAGGTAGGACCGGGGAGCTGTTTTTT
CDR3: CASSQPELAGGRTGELFF

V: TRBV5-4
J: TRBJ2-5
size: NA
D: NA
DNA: TGTGCCAGCACCGAAGGGGGAGAAGAGACCCAGTACTTC
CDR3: CASTEGGEETQYF

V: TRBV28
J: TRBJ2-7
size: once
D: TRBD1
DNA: TGTGCCAGCAGTTCCCGGACAGGGAGCCTTTTTGGCGACGAGCAGTACTTC
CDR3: CASSSRTGSLFGDEQYF

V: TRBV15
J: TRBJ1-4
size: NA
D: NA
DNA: TGTGCCACCAGCAGGGTCTGGGGGGAGAAACTGTTTTTT
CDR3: CATSRVWGEKLFF

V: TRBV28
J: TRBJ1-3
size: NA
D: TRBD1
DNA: TGTGCCAGCAGTCCGGACAGGGGGCTTGGAAACACCATATATTTT
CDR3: CASSPDRGLGNTIYF

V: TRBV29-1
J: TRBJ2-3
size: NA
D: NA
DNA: TGCAGCGTTGTCCTGGCACAGCGGTATACGCAGTATTTT
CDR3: CSVVLAQRYTQYF

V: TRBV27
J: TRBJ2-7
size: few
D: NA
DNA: TGTGCCAGCAGTTTAGCGCAGGGGTCAACCTCCTACGAGCAGTACTTC
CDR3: CASSLAQGSTSYEQYF

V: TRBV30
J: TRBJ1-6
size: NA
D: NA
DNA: TGTGCCTGGAATTCAGGGACGATTGATTCACCCCTCCACTTT
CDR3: CAWNSGTIDSPLHF

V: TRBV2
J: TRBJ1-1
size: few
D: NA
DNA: TGTGCCAGCAGATCCACAGCCAACACTGAAGCTTTCTTT
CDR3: CASRSTANTEAFF

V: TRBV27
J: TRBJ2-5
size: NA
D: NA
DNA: TGTGCCAGCAGTCTATCATTGGGGGGAGATCAAGAGACCCAGTACTTC
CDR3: CASSLSLGGDQETQYF